This T cell receptor beta chain was found in a study of T cell responses to AZD1222 COVID-19 vaccine. Study observations and caveats: The reported proportion of spike-specific TCRs targeting unmutated variant regions was nearly half. There were mostly white British donors and more females than males, and clonal diversity was possibly underestimated. The study sampled repertoires only after the peak T cell response. Spike-specific TCR breadth and depth went up after people got two AZD1222 doses.

On this clone itself: The antigen is undetermined.

Assay used: immunoSEQ multiplex PCR; TCRdb lists only in-frame clones, some missing. The table lists 180,000 or so clones, about 88% of them singletons, with 20% to 30% in the top ten. With 6 bases clipped from V and 2 bases from J, the junction kept 13 bases outside the gene matches. The germline gives CDR1 MDHEN, CDR2 SYDVKM. CDR3 length equals 17 residues. Sequencing was performed on peripheral blood, taken 28 days after the second AZD1222 dose. The TCR sequence derives from an adult who received the AZD1222 COVID-19 vaccine. The V gene is TRBV28, the J gene TRBJ2-1; 7 bases agree with TRBD2. The CDR3 DNA follows: TGTGCCAGCAGCCCGCCCCTCGTAGCGGGCGCCTACAATGAGCAGTTCTTC. This codes for CASSPPLVAGAYNEQFF.